This T cell receptor beta chain comes out of a study of blood T cell repertoires in COVID-19. Profiling relied on immunoSEQ multiplex PCR, and the TCRdb table lists in-frame clones only, not all of them. This table holds about 120,000 clones, about 83% found once. Participant ages covered roughly 18 to 89 years across 25 or so US areas. Clinical history reported by participants formed the basis on which cohorts were assigned. Donors in Cohort 3 counted as recovered after two negative PCRs, clearance, or symptom resolution. Germline CDR1 is SGHDN and CDR2 is FVKESK. The ends were cut back, 2 bases at V and 3 bases at J, with 5 bases in the middle. This CDR3 contains 13 residues.

The sequence derives from a woman between 25 and 40 years old who had recovered from COVID-19. This chain connects TRBV14 to TRBJ2-1; D is unclear. Sequenced material: PBMCs or T cells enriched from blood (not recorded which). The CDR3 nucleotides are TGTGCCAGCAGCCAAAACTTCTACAATGAGCAGTTCTTC. Translation: CASSQNFYNEQFF.